This is a list of T cell receptor beta chains from one sample in a study of blood T cells in healthy people across ages. In TCRdb, the 5' RACE reads were re-called with MiXCR into one record per CDR3 protein. The profile covers approximately 580,000 distinct CDR3 sequences, with around 24% appearing a single time and roughly 9.4% taken by the ten largest. The sample also formed part of further work on T cells of mothers and their children.

Source material: blood. The receptors shown here come from a boy aged 5 to 17 in good health. CDR3s leave out the opening cysteine and the closing phenylalanine or tryptophan. The order of the fields is J gene, V gene, CDR3 protein.

TRBJ2-4,TRBV20-1,SAPAPRDNIQY
TRBJ1-4,TRBV30,AWSVNSLFEKLF
TRBJ2-3,TRBV6-5,ASSYLAGGTDTQY
TRBJ1-6,TRBV20-1,SYRRGGSYNSPLH
TRBJ2-5,TRBV7-2,AGSFRFQETQY
TRBJ2-5,TRBV7-2,ASSLSSGPQETQY
TRBJ2-2,TRBV28,ASSLVVVPGELF
TRBJ2-7,TRBV20-1,SAQGLAGTSYEQY
TRBJ1-2,TRBV5-1,ASSLYPRGRKDNYGYT
TRBJ2-6,TRBV29-1,SVPSSGANVLT
TRBJ2-7,TRBV6-2/TRBV6-3,ASRLTGITYEQY
TRBJ2-5,TRBV4-1,ASSQDSPRSQY
TRBJ2-1,TRBV7-9,ASSSDSYNEQF
TRBJ1-2,TRBV20-1,SAIDAGHNYGYT
TRBJ1-4,TRBV4-3,ASSPNSRQGNEKLF
TRBJ2-5,TRBV20-1,SAGLAGAGETQY
TRBJ1-1,TRBV7-9,ASSPRRTGVDTEAF
TRBJ2-4,TRBV7-2,ASSLAGGIQNIQY
TRBJ2-2,TRBV29-1,SVRTAGLRDGELF
TRBJ2-3,TRBV4-1,ASSQERGTDTQY
TRBJ2-5,TRBV20-1,SAPLGAGGLETQY
TRBJ2-5,TRBV9,ASSPGQRMEETQY
TRBJ2-1,TRBV7-8,ASSSGTSSSYNEQF
TRBJ2-1,TRBV7-9,ASSLGLAGGLRYNEQF
TRBJ2-5,TRBV12-3/TRBV12-4,ASRIQETQY
-,TRBV19,ASSIGLWGTGGETQY
TRBJ2-7,TRBV4-1,ASSQATSGSEYEQY
TRBJ2-3,TRBV7-8,ASDSSDTQY
TRBJ2-1,TRBV11-2,ASSLGTGPYNEQF
TRBJ2-1,TRBV6-1,ASSKMLETPDEQF
-,TRBV7-7,ASSVGQGAINEQY
TRBJ1-1,TRBV5-1,ASRGLNTEAF
TRBJ2-7,TRBV4-1,ASSLLWGTRYEQY
TRBJ2-5,TRBV24-1,ATSDAKTSGTRETQY
TRBJ2-7,TRBV13,ASSFSGAGLAEQY
TRBJ1-6,TRBV5-4,ASSPQRTDGYNSPLH
TRBJ2-1,TRBV28,ASSFPTSANNEQF
TRBJ1-6,TRBV21-1,ASSKPRGEWNSPLH
-,TRBV3-1,ASTEGGVEQF
TRBJ2-7,TRBV18,ASSPPDTYEQY
TRBJ2-5,TRBV29-1,SGSSSGGARETQY
TRBJ2-3,TRBV3-1,ASSQDLAGNTDTQY
TRBJ1-5,TRBV20-1,SALRTRTGEAVSNQPQH
TRBJ2-7,TRBV6-2/TRBV6-3,ASSYPLYEQY
TRBJ2-7,TRBV5-8,ASSLVGTVSYSYEQY
TRBJ2-1,TRBV9,ASSVGVGHEQF